The TCR beta chain described here comes from a study of cytotoxic CD8 clonotypes in ibrutinib-treated CLL. The CDR3 loop spans 17 amino acids. The germline gives CDR1 SGHTA, CDR2 FQGNSA. Trimming at V came to 2 bases and at J to 3 bases, leaving 12 bases not matched to a gene. Sequencing was performed with immunoSEQ multiplex PCR; in TCRdb, only in-frame clones are kept and a portion is missing. Of about 130,000 clones listed, roughly 83% are singletons. Comment on this clone: Its cognate antigen is unknown.

Study observations and caveats: Contraction or stability on treatment characterized the public clonotypes, which were uncommon.

The chain carries TRBV7-2 and TRBJ2-5, with TRBD2 matching 7 bases. The sequencing here drew on PBMCs, taken after 12 months of ibrutinib treatment. The sequence was collected from a human donor with chronic lymphocytic leukemia. The CDR3 nucleotides are TGTGCCAGCAGCTTATTTTCTGGCGGGAGAGGGAAAGAGACCCAGTACTTC. Encoded protein: CASSLFSGGRGKETQYF.